Listed below are T cell receptor beta chains from one sample, sequenced in a study of cytomegalovirus exposure and HLA in healthy donors. Clones were read by immunoSEQ multiplex PCR, and TCRdb kept only the in-frame ones, dropping some. The sample consists of under 120,000 clones, less than 80% of them appearing once. The sample consisted of PBMCs. These receptor sequences come from a man aged 25-40 years in good health and CMV-seropositive. The CDR3 runs from the conserved cysteine through the conserved F or W. A D gene is named only where the DNA matches it firmly. The listing skips clone size in some rows; elsewhere it reads once, few, many or a size class.

J gene,D gene,clone size,V gene,CDR3 DNA,CDR3 protein
TRBJ2-3,TRBD2,-,TRBV4-2,TGTGCCAGCAGCCAATTGCCGGGACTAGCGGGGGGGCTACGTTTCGCAGATACGCAGTATTTT,CASSQLPGLAGGLRFADTQYF
TRBJ1-1,-,-,TRBV4-2,TGTGCCAGCAGCCTCCACGACAGGTCCTACATGAACACTGAAGCTTTCTTT,CASSLHDRSYMNTEAFF
TRBJ2-7,-,few,TRBV19,TGTGCCAGTAGTATTGGTCTCCTCAGCTCCTACGAGCAGTACTTC,CASSIGLLSSYEQYF
TRBJ1-2,-,-,TRBV7-8,TGTGCCAGCAGCCCACCCCCGGCGGGGGTCGGGTATGGCTACACCTTC,CASSPPPAGVGYGYTF
TRBJ1-5,-,-,TRBV5-1,TGCGCCAGCAGCTTGACAGGGTACAGCAATCAGCCCCAGCATTTT,CASSLTGYSNQPQHF
TRBJ2-1,TRBD1,few,TRBV2,TGTGCCAGCAGGACGGGACAGGGGTTCGGTGAGCAGTTCTTC,CASRTGQGFGEQFF
TRBJ1-1,-,-,TRBV5-4,TGTGCCAGCAGCCCATACACGAACACTGAAGCTTTCTTT,CASSPYTNTEAFF
TRBJ1-4,-,-,TRBV18,TGTGCCAGCTCACCTACCGCGGGGTCGAATGAAAAACTGCTGTTTTTT,CASSPTAGSNEKLLFF
TRBJ2-7,TRBD1,-,TRBV6-5,TGTGCCAGCAGTATTGGACAGGGTTCCTACGAGCAGTACTTC,CASSIGQGSYEQYF
TRBJ2-2,-,-,TRBV30,TGTGCCTGGAGGCCAGGCAACACCGGGGAGCTGTTTTTT,CAWRPGNTGELFF
TRBJ2-5,TRBD2,-,TRBV11-3,TGTGCCAGCAGCTTAAGAGGAAGCGGGGGCCCTCGGGGGTTCCAAGAGACCCAGTACTTC,CASSLRGSGGPRGFQETQYF
TRBJ2-7,TRBD1,-,TRBV7-6,TGTGCCAGCAGCGGACGCTGGGACAGGGGGACCTGGGAGCAGTACTTC,CASSGRWDRGTWEQYF
TRBJ1-1,TRBD1,few,TRBV13,TGTGCCAGCAGCATACAGGGGAAGTACACTGAAGCTTTCTTT,CASSIQGKYTEAFF
TRBJ2-3,TRBD2,-,TRBV9,TGTGCCAGCAGCGTAGTGGCTAGCGGGGGGCCGGGAAGTTGGACGCAGTATTTT,CASSVVASGGPGSWTQYF
TRBJ2-3,TRBD2,-,TRBV30,TGTGCCTGGAGTGGACTAGCGGGCACAGATACGCAGTATTTT,CAWSGLAGTDTQYF
TRBJ2-1,TRBD2,once,TRBV7-3,TGTGCCAGCAGCTACGGGGGGTCCTACAATGAGCAGTTCTTC,CASSYGGSYNEQFF
TRBJ2-1,-,once,TRBV4-1,TGCGCCAGCAGCCAAGGAAGCGCCCGGAGCTCCTACAATGAGCAGTTCTTC,CASSQGSARSSYNEQFF
TRBJ1-2,TRBD1,-,TRBV19,TGTGCCAGTAGTAAAGGACAGGGGCTGTACGGCTACACCTTC,CASSKGQGLYGYTF
TRBJ2-1,TRBD2,-,TRBV7-9,TGTGCCAGCAGCTTTAGCGGGGGTCACTACAATGAGCAGTTCTTC,CASSFSGGHYNEQFF
TRBJ2-7,-,-,TRBV7-9,TGTGCCAGCAGCTTAATGGAGGCCTACGAGCAGTACTTC,CASSLMEAYEQYF
TRBJ2-1,-,-,TRBV7-3,TGTGCCAGCAGTCAAGGACTTTACAATGAGCAGTTCTTC,CASSQGLYNEQFF
TRBJ1-2,TRBD1,-,TRBV5-6,TGTGCCAGCAGCTTGCAGGGGGCGATCTATGGCTACACCTTC,CASSLQGAIYGYTF
TRBJ2-7,-,few,TRBV2,TGTGCCAGCAGTGGGGGGCTGGCGGGACAGCACCTCTCCTACGAGCAGTACTTC,CASSGGLAGQHLSYEQYF
TRBJ2-7,TRBD1,few,TRBV13,TGTGCCAGCAGCTTAGAAGGACAGGGCACGGAGCAGTACTTC,CASSLEGQGTEQYF
TRBJ2-7,-,-,TRBV5-3,TGTGCCAGAAGCGTAAGGGAGCGGTCCTACGAGCAGTACTTC,CARSVRERSYEQYF
TRBJ1-1,-,-,TRBV9,TGTGCCAGCAGCGCGAGCTCATATTTGGAGGTCAACACTGAAGCTTTCTTT,CASSASSYLEVNTEAFF
TRBJ2-3,TRBD1,-,TRBV5-1,TGCGCCAGCAGCACGGGGACAGGGGGTAGCACAGATACGCAGTATTTT,CASSTGTGGSTDTQYF
TRBJ2-1,-,-,TRBV11-3,TGTGCCAGCAGCTTTTTATCACTCAATGAGCAGTTCTTC,CASSFLSLNEQFF